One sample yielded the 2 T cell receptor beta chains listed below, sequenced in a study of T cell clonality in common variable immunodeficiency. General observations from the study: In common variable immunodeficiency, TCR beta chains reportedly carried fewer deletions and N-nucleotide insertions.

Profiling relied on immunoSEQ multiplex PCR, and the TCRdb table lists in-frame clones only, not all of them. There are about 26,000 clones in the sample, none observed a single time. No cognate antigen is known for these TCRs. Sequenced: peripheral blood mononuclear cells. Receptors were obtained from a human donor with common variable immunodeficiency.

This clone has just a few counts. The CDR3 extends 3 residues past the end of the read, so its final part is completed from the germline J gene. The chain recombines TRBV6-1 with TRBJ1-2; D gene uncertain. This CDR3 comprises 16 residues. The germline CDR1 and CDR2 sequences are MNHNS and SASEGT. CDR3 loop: CASSEAAGRSFMSYTF. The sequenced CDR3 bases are TGTGCCAGCAGTGAAGCAGCGGGCAGGTCTTTTATGAGC.

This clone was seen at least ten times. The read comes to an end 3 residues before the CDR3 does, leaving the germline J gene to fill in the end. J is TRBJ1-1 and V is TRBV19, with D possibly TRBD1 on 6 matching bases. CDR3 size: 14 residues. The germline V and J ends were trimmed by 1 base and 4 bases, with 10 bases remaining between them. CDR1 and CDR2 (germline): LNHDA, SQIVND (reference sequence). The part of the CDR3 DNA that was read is TGTGCCAGTAGTATAGTGCAGGGGAGCACTGAA. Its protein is CASSIVQGSTE. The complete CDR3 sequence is CASSIVQGSTEAFF.